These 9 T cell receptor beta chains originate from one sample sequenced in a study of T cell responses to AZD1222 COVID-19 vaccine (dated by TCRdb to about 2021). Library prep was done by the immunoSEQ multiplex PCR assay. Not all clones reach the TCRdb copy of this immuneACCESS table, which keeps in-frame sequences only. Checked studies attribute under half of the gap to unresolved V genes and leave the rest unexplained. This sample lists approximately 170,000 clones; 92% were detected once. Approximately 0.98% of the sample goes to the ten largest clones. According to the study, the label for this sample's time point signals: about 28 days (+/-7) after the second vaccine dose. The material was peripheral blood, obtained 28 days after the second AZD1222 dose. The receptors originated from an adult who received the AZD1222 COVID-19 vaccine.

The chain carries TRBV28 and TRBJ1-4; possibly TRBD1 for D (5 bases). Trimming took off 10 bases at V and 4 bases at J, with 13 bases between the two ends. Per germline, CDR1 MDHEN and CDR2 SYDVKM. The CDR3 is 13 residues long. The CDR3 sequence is CATVRGDNEKLFF. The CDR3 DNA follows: TGTGCCACCGTCCGGGGCGATAATGAAAAACTGTTTTTT.

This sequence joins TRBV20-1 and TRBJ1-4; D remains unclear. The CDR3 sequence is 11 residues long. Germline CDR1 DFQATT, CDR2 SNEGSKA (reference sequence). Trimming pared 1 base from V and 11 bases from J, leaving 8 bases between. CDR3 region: CSARVDLKLFF. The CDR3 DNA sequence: TGCAGTGCTAGAGTCGACCTTAAACTGTTTTTT.

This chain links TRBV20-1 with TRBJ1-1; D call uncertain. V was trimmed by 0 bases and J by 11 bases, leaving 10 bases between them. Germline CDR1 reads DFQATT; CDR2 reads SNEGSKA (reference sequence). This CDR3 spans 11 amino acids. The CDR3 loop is CSARDPSRAFF. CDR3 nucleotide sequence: TGCAGTGCTAGAGATCCCAGTAGGGCTTTCTTT.

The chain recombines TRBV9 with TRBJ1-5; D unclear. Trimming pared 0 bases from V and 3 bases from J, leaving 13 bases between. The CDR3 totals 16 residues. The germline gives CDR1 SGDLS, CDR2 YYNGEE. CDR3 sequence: CASSVGGTTDNQPQHF. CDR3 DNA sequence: TGTGCCAGCAGCGTAGGAGGTACTACCGACAATCAGCCCCAGCATTTT.

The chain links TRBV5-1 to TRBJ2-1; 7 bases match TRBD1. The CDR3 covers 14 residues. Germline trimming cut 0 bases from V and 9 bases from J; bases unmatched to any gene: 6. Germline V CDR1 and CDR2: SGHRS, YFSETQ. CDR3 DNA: TGCGCCAGCAGCTTGGATGGACAGGTGATTGAGCAGTTCTTC. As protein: CASSLDGQVIEQFF.

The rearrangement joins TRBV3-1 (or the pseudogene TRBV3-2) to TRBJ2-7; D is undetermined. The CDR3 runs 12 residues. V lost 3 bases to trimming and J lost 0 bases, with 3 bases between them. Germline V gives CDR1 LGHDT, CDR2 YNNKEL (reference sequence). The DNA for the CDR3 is TGTGCCAGCAGCCATCTCTCCTACGAGCAGTACTTC. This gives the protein CASSHLSYEQYF.

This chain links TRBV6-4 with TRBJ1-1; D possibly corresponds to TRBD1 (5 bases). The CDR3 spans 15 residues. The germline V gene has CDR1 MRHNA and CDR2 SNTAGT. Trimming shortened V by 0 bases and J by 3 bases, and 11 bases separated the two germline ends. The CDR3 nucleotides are TGTGCCAGCAGTGACTCGGCGGGGGGACACACTGAAGCTTTCTTT. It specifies CASSDSAGGHTEAFF.

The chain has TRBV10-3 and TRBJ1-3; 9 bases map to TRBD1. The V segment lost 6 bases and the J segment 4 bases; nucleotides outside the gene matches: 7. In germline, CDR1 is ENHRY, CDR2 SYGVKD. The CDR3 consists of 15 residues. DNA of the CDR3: TGTGCCATCAGCGGGACAGGGAACCCCGGAAACACCATATATTTT. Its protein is CAISGTGNPGNTIYF.

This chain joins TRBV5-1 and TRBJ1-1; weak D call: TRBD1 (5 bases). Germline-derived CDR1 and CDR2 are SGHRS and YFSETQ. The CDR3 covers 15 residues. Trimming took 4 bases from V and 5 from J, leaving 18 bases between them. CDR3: CASSGQGGRGTEAFF. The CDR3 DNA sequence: TGCGCCAGCAGCGGTCAGGGCGGACGCGGGACTGAAGCTTTCTTT.